One T cell receptor (beta chain) is described in this entry. This entry comes from a study of T cell changes during pregnancy in multiple sclerosis. The table came from immunoSEQ multiplex PCR; TCRdb's copy has only in-frame clones and leaves some out. This sample yields 25,000 to 35,000 clones, of which approximately 92% are seen a single time; roughly a tenth belongs to the top ten. The V gene lost 0 bases and the J gene lost 5 bases, with 15 bases spanning the gap. CDR1 is SGHDN, CDR2 FVKESK, per germline. This CDR3 spans 16 amino acids. V and J are TRBV14 and TRBJ2-3; a weak D match, TRBD2 (5 bases). The sample here was CD8+ T cells from peripheral blood mononuclear cells, taken in the second trimester of pregnancy. This TCR derives from a female donor with multiple sclerosis, enrolled in a pregnancy study. Here the CDR3 DNA reads TGTGCCAGCAGCCAAGATGCCAGCGGCCGACGAGATACGCAGTATTTT. As protein: CASSQDASGRRDTQYF.